Following are 26 T cell receptor beta chains from one sample sequenced in a study of cytotoxic CD8 clonotypes in ibrutinib-treated CLL. Profiling relied on immunoSEQ multiplex PCR, and the TCRdb table lists in-frame clones only, not all of them. The sample contains around 150,000 clones, around nine tenths of which appear only once. The sequences come from PBMCs, collected at disease progression, from a patient treated with ibrutinib. The receptors were gathered from a human donor with chronic lymphocytic leukemia.

The chain links TRBV6-1 to TRBJ1-1; D is uncertain. The CDR3 runs 15 residues. The ends were cut back, 7 bases at V and 1 base at J, with 16 bases in the middle. Germline V gives CDR1 MNHNS, CDR2 SASEGT. The CDR3 region is CASTALGWRNTEAFF. DNA of the CDR3: TGTGCCAGCACCGCTTTGGGGTGGCGGAACACTGAAGCTTTCTTT.

The rearrangement uses TRBV21-1 and TRBJ2-7; the D call TRBD2 from the table was never checked on the DNA. TRBV21-1 counts as a pseudogene. The length of the CDR3 is 16 residues. Here the CDR3 DNA reads TGTGCCAGCAGCAAATCGGATAGCGGGAGATTCTACGAGCAGTACTTC. This sequence encodes CASSKSDSGRFYEQYF.

This chain links TRBV5-1 with TRBJ1-3, with 9 bases aligning to TRBD1. Looked up from germline, CDR1 is SGHRS and CDR2 is YFSETQ. J gave up 0 bases and V 4 bases, and 5 bases lay outside the gene matches. The length of the CDR3 is 16 residues. CDR3 nucleotide sequence: TGCGCCAGCAGCCCCGGGACAGGGAGCTCTGGAAACACCATATATTTT. Encoded protein: CASSPGTGSSGNTIYF.

The chain recombines TRBV2 with TRBJ2-3; no clear D gene. This CDR3 is built from 10 residues. Trimming stripped 3 bases from V and 14 bases from J, with 9 bases between. Germline assignment: CDR1 SNHLY and CDR2 FYNNEI. CDR3 sequence: CASSDSGRYF. In DNA, the CDR3 is TGTGCCAGCAGTGACTCCGGCAGGTATTTT. Based on the CDR3 plus reference TRBV2 and TRBJ2-3, the full variable domain is EPEVTQTPSHQVTQMGQEVILRCVPISNHLYFYWYRQILGQKVEFLVSFYNNEISEKSEIFDDQFSVERPDGSNFTLKIRSTKLEDSAMYFCASSDSGRYFGPGTRLTVL.

The gene calls are TRBV4-3 and TRBJ2-1; D might be TRBD2 (5 bases). The V end lost 0 bases, the J end lost 9 bases, and 12 bases lay between the germline ends. Germline lookup yields CDR1 LGHNA and CDR2 YSLEER. The CDR3 contains 14 residues. In nucleotides, the CDR3 is TGCGCCAGCAGCCAAGATCGAATGGGGAGTGAGCAGTTCTTC. Encoded protein: CASSQDRMGSEQFF.

The genes are TRBV10-1 and TRBJ2-2; maybe TRBD1 (5 bases). The CDR3 runs to 16 residues. Germline loops: CDR1 WNHNN, CDR2 SYGVQD (reference sequence). The V and J ends lost 5 bases and 5 bases respectively, with 18 bases between them. CDR3: CASSPGCVGQTGELFF. As DNA, the CDR3 is TGCGCCAGCAGTCCAGGGTGTGTAGGGCAGACCGGGGAGCTGTTTTTT.

J is TRBJ1-2 and V is TRBV19; no clear D gene. Germline CDR1 LNHDA, CDR2 SQIVND (reference sequence). The CDR3 consists of 15 residues. V gave up 5 bases and J gave up 1 base, with 14 bases separating them. In DNA form, the CDR3 reads TGTGCCAGTAGTGGATACAGAACCGTTAACTATGGCTACACCTTC. It encodes CASSGYRTVNYGYTF.

V and J are TRBV5-1 and TRBJ1-2, with TRBD1 matching over 7 bases. This CDR3 has 14 amino acids. Germline values: CDR1 SGHRS, CDR2 YFSETQ. Trimming took 7 bases from V and 2 from J; bases not matched to a gene: 8. DNA of the CDR3: TGCGCCAGCTCCCCCCCGGGACAGAACTATGGCTACACCTTC. The encoded protein is CASSPPGQNYGYTF.

The rearrangement joins TRBV30 to TRBJ2-3, with TRBD1 matching over 11 bases. Germline CDR1 is GTSNPN and CDR2 is SVGIG (reference sequence). The CDR3 is 16 residues long. Trimming removed 0 bases from V and 6 bases from J; junction bases left unmatched: 8. CDR3 bases: TGTGCCTGGAGTGTTTCGGGGACAGGGGGACGGGATACGCAGTATTTT. Protein product: CAWSVSGTGGRDTQYF.

Only one count was recorded for this clone. In DNA, the CDR3 is TGTGCCAGCAGGCACGCGACAGGGTACAACTATGGCTACACCTTC. Translation: CASRHATGYNYGYTF. J is TRBJ1-2 and V is TRBV27, with TRBD1 matching over 7 bases. The CDR3 is 15 residues long. CDR1 and CDR2 (germline): MNHEY, SMNVEV (reference sequence). The V gene end was trimmed by 6 bases and the J gene end by 2 bases; junction bases not matched to a gene: 9.

The rearrangement uses TRBV7-2 and TRBJ2-5, with D tentatively TRBD2 (5 bases). Germline V gene lookup returns CDR1 SGHTA and CDR2 FQGNSA. V was cut by 7 bases and J by 6 bases, with 18 bases left in between. CDR3 size: 14 residues. This CDR3 is CASTYSGETKTQYF. The DNA for the CDR3 is TGTGCCAGCACCTACAGTGGGGAGACGAAGACCCAGTACTTC.

This clone came up once. The chain couples TRBV19 to TRBJ2-4; 12 bases fit TRBD2. The V segment lost 6 bases and the J segment 2 bases; nucleotides outside the gene matches: 5. From germline, CDR1 is LNHDA and CDR2 SQIVND (reference sequence). This CDR3 has 16 amino acids. DNA for the CDR3: TGTGCCAGTAGCCTGACTAGCGGGAGACCCAAAAACATTCAGTACTTC. Encoded protein: CASSLTSGRPKNIQYF.

V and J are TRBV28 and TRBJ1-1; weak D call: TRBD1 (6 bases). From germline, CDR1 is MDHEN and CDR2 SYDVKM. The CDR3 has 13 amino acids. The V end was cut by 7 bases, the J end by 6 bases, with 15 bases between. The DNA of the CDR3 is TGTGCCAGCAAGAACAGGGTCGGCTCTGAAGCTTTCTTT. It translates to CASKNRVGSEAFF.

The rearrangement links TRBV7-6 to TRBJ2-1; TRBD1 matches 10 bases. V gave up 5 bases and J gave up 5 bases; unmatched junction bases: 6. Germline lookup yields CDR1 SGHVS and CDR2 FNYEAQ. CDR3 length: 15 residues. CDR3 DNA: TGTGCCAGCAGCCGCCGGGACAGGGGAAACAATGAGCAGTTCTTC. Residues: CASSRRDRGNNEQFF.

This CDR3 reads CASSITGASTDTQYF. CDR3 nucleotide sequence: TGTGCCAGTAGTATAACAGGGGCTAGCACAGATACGCAGTATTTT. The chain has TRBV19 and TRBJ2-3, with TRBD1 identical over 7 bases. The CDR3 loop spans 15 amino acids. Germline values: CDR1 LNHDA, CDR2 SQIVND (reference sequence). Losses at the gene ends were 2 bases for V and 0 bases for J; bases not matched to a gene: 2.

This clone came up a few times. The chain recombines TRBV19 with TRBJ2-1; D perhaps matches TRBD1 (5 bases). CDR1 is LNHDA and CDR2 is SQIVND in the germline V gene (reference sequence). With 7 bases removed from V and 9 bases from J, the gap between germline ends came to 19 bases. The CDR3 length is 14 residues. The CDR3 region is CASTRVGAPPEQFF. In DNA form, the CDR3 reads TGTGCCAGTACCCGGGTAGGGGCACCCCCTGAGCAGTTCTTC.

The chain is built from TRBV9 and TRBJ2-2; the match to TRBD2 covers 9 bases. Trimming took 4 bases from V and 5 from J; bases not matched to a gene: 6. This CDR3 contains 15 residues. From germline, CDR1 is SGDLS and CDR2 YYNGEE. Written as DNA, the CDR3 is TGTGCCAGCAGCCTAAGCGGGAGGAGAACCGGGGAGCTGTTTTTT. It is translated as CASSLSGRRTGELFF. The full variable domain, rest sourced from reference TRBV9 and TRBJ2-2, is DSGVTQTPKHLITATGQRVTLRCSPRSGDLSVYWYQQSLDQGLQFLIQYYNGEERAKGNILERFSAQQFPDLHSELNLSSLELGDSALYFCASSLSGRRTGELFFGEGSRLTVL.

The V and J genes are TRBV28 and TRBJ1-3, with D uncertain. Trimming took off 6 bases at V and 0 bases at J, with 12 bases between the two ends. The length of the CDR3 is 15 residues. Germline V gives CDR1 MDHEN, CDR2 SYDVKM. CDR3 sequence (DNA): TGTGCCAGCAGCCTCGCCCCGAGCTCTGGAAACACCATATATTTT. Translated: CASSLAPSSGNTIYF.

The chain recombines TRBV29-1 with TRBJ2-5; TRBD2 agrees at 9 bases. The CDR3 length is 14 residues. Per germline, CDR1 SQVTM and CDR2 ANQGSEA. J gave up 5 bases and V 5 bases, and 9 bases lay outside the gene matches. The CDR3 region is CSVTRREGGETQYF. The DNA for the CDR3 is TGCAGCGTTACAAGGCGGGAGGGGGGGGAGACCCAGTACTTC.

This sequence joins TRBV30 and TRBJ2-7, with 10 bases identical to TRBD1. The V gene's germline CDR1 is GTSNPN and CDR2 SVGIG (reference sequence). The junction had 2 bases not matched to a gene; V was cut back by 1 base and J by 5 bases. There are 13 residues in the CDR3. The CDR3 coding sequence is TGTGCCTGGAGTGGACAGGGGGCGAACGAGCAGTACTTC. Its translation is CAWSGQGANEQYF.

The genes are TRBV4-1 and TRBJ2-3, with D possibly matching TRBD2 (6 bases). V was pared by 8 bases and J by 0 bases, with 12 bases between. CDR3 length: 14 residues. CDR1 and CDR2 (germline): MGHRA, YSYEKL. The chain's CDR3 is CASGGKTSTDTQYF. The CDR3 coding sequence is TGCGCCAGCGGGGGGAAAACCAGCACAGATACGCAGTATTTT.

This chain uses TRBV7-9 with TRBJ1-1; TRBD1 agrees at 8 bases. Germline loops: CDR1 SEHNR, CDR2 FQNEAQ (reference sequence). The V gene end was trimmed by 1 base and the J gene end by 1 base; junction bases not matched to a gene: 8. The CDR3 covers 17 residues. CDR3 amino acids: CASSLVVGTGENTEAFF. DNA for the CDR3: TGTGCCAGCAGCTTAGTAGTGGGGACAGGAGAGAACACTGAAGCTTTCTTT.

The genes are TRBV19 and TRBJ2-5; D gene ambiguous. V lost 3 bases to trimming and J lost 2 bases, with 7 bases between them. Germline CDR1 and CDR2: LNHDA and SQIVND (reference sequence). The CDR3 length is 13 residues. The CDR3 is CASSMGSQETQYF. The CDR3 DNA follows: TGTGCCAGTAGTATGGGGTCACAAGAGACCCAGTACTTC.

The chain has TRBV14 and TRBJ1-2; maybe TRBD1 (6 bases). This CDR3 region has 17 residues. Germline values: CDR1 SGHDN, CDR2 FVKESK. Trimming removed 0 bases at V and 8 bases at J, with 22 bases between. In DNA form, the CDR3 reads TGTGCCAGCAGCCAAGATTCTTCGACAGGCCGAGGGCGAGGCTACACCTTC. Translated: CASSQDSSTGRGRGYTF.

Only a few counts were recorded for this clone. J is TRBJ2-3 and V is TRBV7-2, with TRBD1 as a possible D gene (5 bases). The germline gives CDR1 SGHTA, CDR2 FQGNSA. V gave up 0 bases and J gave up 4 bases, with 14 bases separating them. The CDR3 is made up of 16 amino acids. The CDR3, as DNA: TGTGCCAGCAGCTTAGCGGTGCGCCAGGGCCCAGATACGCAGTATTTT. Protein sequence: CASSLAVRQGPDTQYF.

This chain connects TRBV5-5 to TRBJ2-7, with 8 bases lining up with TRBD1. With 1 base clipped from V and 3 bases from J, the junction kept 3 bases outside the gene matches. Per the germline V gene, CDR1 is SGHKS and CDR2 is YYEKEE (reference sequence). The CDR3 totals 14 residues. The CDR3 is CASSLKGTGYEQYF. Here the CDR3 DNA reads TGTGCCAGCAGCTTGAAAGGGACAGGCTACGAGCAGTACTTC. Together with reference TRBV5-5 and TRBJ2-7, the CDR3 gives the full variable domain: DAGVTQSPTHLIKTRGQQVTLRCSPISGHKSVSWYQQVLGQGPQFIFQYYEKEERGRGNFPDRFSARQFPNYSSELNVNALLLGDSALYLCASSLKGTGYEQYFGPGTRLTVT.